The TCR beta chain under discussion was sequenced for a study of CD8+ T cells in alopecia areata. This CDR3 comprises 14 residues. In germline, CDR1 is MDHEN, CDR2 SYDVKM. Trimming stripped 5 bases from V and 7 bases from J, with 18 bases between. TCR sequencing used cDNA made by reverse transcription of extracted RNA. Produced via immunoSEQ multiplex PCR; TCRdb's table is partial and in-frame only. The sample yields some 150,000 clones, 45% to 60% seen once. Treatment given: oral pan-JAK inhibitor, 5-10 mg twice daily. This clone was seen only a few times. Its matching antigen is unknown. Broader study findings: In scalp and blood, many expanded lesional clones persisted during tofacitinib.

V is TRBV28 and J is TRBJ2-7; the D gene could be TRBD1 or TRBD2 (6 bases each). The clonotype comes from a human donor with alopecia areata. Sequences were derived from CD8+ T cells sorted from blood, sampled at week 4, from a patient treated with tofacitinib. The CDR3 DNA is TGTGCCAGCAGTCTCCTCACAGGGCGGGAAGAGCAGTACTTC. Residues: CASSLLTGREEQYF.